These 28 T cell receptor beta chains were all obtained from the same sample, sequenced in a study of T cells in localized non-small cell lung cancer. Data came from immunoSEQ multiplex PCR; TCRdb stores just in-frame clones and leaves some out. The sample holds around 3,000 clones, 20% to 25% seen once. This specimen consisted of lung tumor tissue, obtained before any cancer treatment. The receptors originated from a woman aged 35 to 69 with stage I lung adenocarcinoma.

The chain has TRBV9 and TRBJ1-1; 9 bases map to TRBD1. Losses at the gene ends were 5 bases for V and 5 bases for J; bases not matched to a gene: 4. Germline V gene data show CDR1 as SGDLS and CDR2 as YYNGEE. This CDR3 comprises 13 residues. CDR3 coding DNA: TGTGCCAGCAGTTTCGACAGGGGGACTGAAGCTTTCTTT. Its protein is CASSFDRGTEAFF.

In this sample, this clone turned up a few times. The chain links TRBV11-3 to TRBJ1-5; D gene ambiguous. In germline, CDR1 is SGHNT, CDR2 YENEEA. The CDR3 spans 15 residues. Trimming shortened V by 0 bases and J by 5 bases, and 11 bases separated the two germline ends. The CDR3 DNA is TGTGCCAGCAGCTTAGAATCGGGCGGGTATCAGCCCCAGCATTTT. Encoded protein: CASSLESGGYQPQHF.

The chain is built from TRBV11-3 and TRBJ1-3, with D perhaps matching TRBD1 (5 bases). This CDR3 has 15 residues. CDR1 and CDR2 (germline): SGHNT, YENEEA. Trimming removed 5 bases at V and 0 bases at J, with 11 bases between. The CDR3 protein is CASSGGAYSGNTIYF. In DNA, the CDR3 is TGTGCCAGCAGCGGCGGGGCCTACTCTGGAAACACCATATATTTT.

This clone turned up a few times. V usage is TRBV19 and J usage is TRBJ1-1; D call uncertain. Germline CDR1 reads LNHDA; CDR2 reads SQIVND (reference sequence). This CDR3 is 14 amino acids long. The V and J ends lost 1 base and 1 base respectively, with 7 bases between them. The CDR3 protein is CASSIGWGNTEAFF. CDR3 nucleotide sequence: TGTGCCAGTAGTATAGGCTGGGGGAACACTGAAGCTTTCTTT.

The chain links TRBV11-3 to TRBJ1-2, with D hard to call. The V and J ends lost 1 base and 1 base respectively, with 7 bases between them. Germline CDR1 reads SGHNT; CDR2 reads YENEEA. The CDR3 is made up of 14 amino acids. This chain's CDR3 is CASSLGGSNYGYTF. The DNA for the CDR3 is TGTGCCAGCAGCTTAGGAGGCAGTAACTATGGCTACACCTTC.

This chain uses TRBV1 with TRBJ1-3; the table's TRBD1 call for D was not verified on the DNA. TRBV1 constitutes a pseudogene. This CDR3 spans 17 amino acids. In nucleotides, the CDR3 is TGCGCCAGCAGCCAGGGCTGGGTTAAAGGATCTGGAAACACCATATATTTT. This translates into CASSQGWVKGSGNTIYF.

The chain links TRBV19 to TRBJ2-3, with 14 positions matching TRBD2. The CDR3 length is 19 residues. V was clipped by 5 bases and J by 1 base; unmatched bases: 11. Germline V gene lookup returns CDR1 LNHDA and CDR2 SQIVND (reference sequence). As DNA, the CDR3 is TGTGCCAGTAGTCCTGCCGGACTAGCGGGGGGCCGGGGCACAGATACGCAGTATTTT. It translates to CASSPAGLAGGRGTDTQYF.

The chain recombines TRBV11-3 with TRBJ2-3; 7 bases match TRBD1. The ends lost 1 base at V and 3 bases at J; junction bases unmatched: 10. Germline V gene sequence: CDR1 SGHNT, CDR2 YENEEA. This CDR3 spans 17 amino acids. The chain's CDR3 is CASSLGRAGGLTDTQYF. Written as DNA, the CDR3 is TGTGCCAGCAGCTTAGGTCGGGCAGGGGGTCTTACAGATACGCAGTATTTT.

The chain links TRBV11-3 to TRBJ2-3; 8 bases fit TRBD2. This CDR3 has 18 amino acids. Unmatched junction bases numbered 15, after V lost 5 bases and J lost 2 bases. CDR1 and CDR2 (germline): SGHNT, YENEEA. CDR3 residues: CASSILRTSSPNTDTQYF. The CDR3 coding sequence is TGTGCCAGCAGCATACTTAGGACTAGCTCACCAAACACAGATACGCAGTATTTT.

This clone has a handful of counts. The chain joins TRBV6-8 to TRBJ1-1; the D gene is possibly TRBD1 (5 bases). CDR1 MNHGY and CDR2 SAAAGT come from the germline V gene. The CDR3 runs 13 residues. With 5 bases removed from V and 2 bases from J, the gap between germline ends came to 9 bases. The CDR3 region has the DNA TGTGCCAGCAGTCAGGGCAGAAACACTGAAGCTTTCTTT. As protein: CASSQGRNTEAFF.

This clone came up a few times. This sequence joins TRBV6-8 and TRBJ2-2; D uncertain. The CDR3 spans 15 residues. CDR1 is MNHGY, CDR2 SAAAGT, per germline. V was shortened by 7 bases and J by 3 bases, with 15 bases between the two germline ends. CDR3 in DNA: TGTGCCAGCAAATATCAACCCCGTGACACCGGGGAGCTGTTTTTT. Encoded protein: CASKYQPRDTGELFF.

The chain employs TRBV6-7 and TRBJ1-5; D remains ambiguous. TRBV6-7 is an open reading frame, and its role is uncertain. This CDR3 is 11 amino acids long. V lost 5 bases to trimming and J lost 4 bases, with 3 bases between them. CDR3 in amino acids: CASSLNQPQHF. In DNA, the CDR3 is TGTGCCAGCAGTCTTAATCAGCCCCAGCATTTT.

The rearrangement joins TRBV9 to TRBJ2-3; D not resolved. V lost 5 bases to trimming and J lost 3 bases, with 13 bases between them. The V gene's germline CDR1 is SGDLS and CDR2 YYNGEE. This CDR3 has 14 amino acids. The CDR3 loop reads CASSEMSLTDTQYF. CDR3 nucleotides: TGTGCCAGCAGTGAAATGAGCTTAACAGATACGCAGTATTTT.

In its sample, this clone was seen a few times. This rearrangement joins TRBV6-8 to TRBJ1-1; 10 bases agree with TRBD1. With 10 bases clipped from V and 7 bases from J, the junction kept 9 bases outside the gene matches. CDR1 and CDR2 (germline): MNHGY, SAAAGT. The CDR3 consists of 13 residues. CDR3 amino acids: CAINGDRGLEAFF. CDR3 DNA: TGTGCCATCAATGGGGACAGGGGACTTGAAGCTTTCTTT.

This clone was detected only a few times. The V gene is TRBV5-1, the J gene TRBJ2-5; no clear D. The CDR3 has 15 residues. From germline, CDR1 is SGHRS and CDR2 YFSETQ. Trimming took off 4 bases at V and 2 bases at J, with 15 bases between the two ends. In nucleotides, the CDR3 is TGCGCCAGCAGCGTAAATACCATACAACAAGAGACCCAGTACTTC. Amino acids: CASSVNTIQQETQYF.

Judged by abundance, this clone is medium-sized. V is TRBV11-3 and J is TRBJ2-7, with TRBD2 matching 7 bases. CDR1 SGHNT and CDR2 YENEEA come from the germline V gene. After removal of 4 bases from V and 6 bases from J, the junction contained 9 bases not matched to a gene. The CDR3 consists of 14 residues. The CDR3 region is CASSSSGGATEQYF. Written as DNA, the CDR3 is TGTGCCAGCAGCTCTAGCGGAGGGGCCACCGAGCAGTACTTC.

The rearrangement uses TRBV25-1 and TRBJ1-2; D is unclear. This CDR3 contains 13 residues. Between the trimmed V and J ends, which lost 4 bases and 1 base, there was a span of 7 bases. Germline lookup yields CDR1 MGHDK and CDR2 SYGVNS. As DNA, the CDR3 is TGTGCCAGCAGTGTGGACCATAACTATGGCTACACCTTC. This encodes CASSVDHNYGYTF.

The chain is built from TRBV11-3 and TRBJ1-4; the match to TRBD1 covers 10 bases. Germline assignment: CDR1 SGHNT and CDR2 YENEEA. The ends lost 5 bases at V and 11 bases at J; junction bases unmatched: 8. The CDR3 consists of 14 residues. The chain's CDR3 is CASSLGDRGRKLFF. CDR3 DNA sequence: TGTGCCAGCAGCCTGGGGGACAGGGGAAGGAAACTGTTTTTT.

Many counts were recorded for this clone. V and J are TRBV11-3 and TRBJ1-2; the match to TRBD1 covers 7 bases. Germline trimming cut 4 bases from V and 3 bases from J; bases unmatched to any gene: 14. Germline CDR1 is SGHNT and CDR2 is YENEEA. The CDR3 consists of 17 residues. The DNA of the CDR3 is TGTGCCAGCAGCTGGGGGGTGCGACAGGGCTGGGACTATGGCTACACCTTC. Translated, it gives CASSWGVRQGWDYGYTF.

This clone was counted between two and nine times. CDR3 bases: TGTGCCAGCAGTTACCGGGACAGGTTCTCCTACGAGCAGTACTTC. It encodes CASSYRDRFSYEQYF. The chain combines TRBV11-3 with TRBJ2-7, with 8 nucleotides matching TRBD1. The CDR3 is made up of 15 amino acids. V gave up 6 bases and J gave up 0 bases; unmatched junction bases: 7. The germline V gene encodes CDR1 SGHNT and CDR2 YENEEA.

This clone appeared a few times. The chain is built from TRBV6-8 and TRBJ2-5, with no clear D. Looked up from germline, CDR1 is MNHGY and CDR2 is SAAAGT. V shed 0 bases and J shed 6 bases, with 8 bases lying between them. The CDR3 totals 13 residues. DNA for the CDR3: TGTGCCAGCAGTTACTCGACCGCGCAGACCCAGTACTTC. Translated, it gives CASSYSTAQTQYF.

This clone occurred a few times. The chain has TRBV14 and TRBJ2-3, with D tentatively TRBD2 (6 bases). Trimming pared 2 bases from V and 4 bases from J, leaving 13 bases between. Germline values: CDR1 SGHDN, CDR2 FVKESK. The CDR3 has 15 amino acids. The CDR3 here is CASSQPLGSADTQYF. Here the CDR3 DNA reads TGTGCCAGCAGCCAACCGCTCGGGAGCGCAGATACGCAGTATTTT.

By proportion, this clone is medium-sized. The V gene is TRBV6-8, the J gene TRBJ1-1, with a tentative D call TRBD1 (5 bases). The germline gives CDR1 MNHGY, CDR2 SAAAGT. V was clipped by 0 bases and J by 6 bases, with 8 bases between them. The CDR3 contains 13 residues. The CDR3 sequence is CASSYSRGAEAFF. The CDR3 DNA sequence: TGTGCCAGCAGTTACTCCCGAGGGGCTGAAGCTTTCTTT.

This chain joins TRBV5-1 and TRBJ1-4, with 8 bases matching TRBD1. The ends lost 1 base at V and 8 bases at J; junction bases unmatched: 7. This CDR3 region has 15 residues. Germline lookup yields CDR1 SGHRS and CDR2 YFSETQ. CDR3: CASSLNGQGREKLFF. CDR3 DNA sequence: TGCGCCAGCAGCTTGAACGGACAGGGTCGAGAAAAACTGTTTTTT.

The CDR3 sequence: CASSLVLANKNEQFF. CDR3 DNA: TGTGCCAGCAGCTTGGTCCTAGCGAACAAGAATGAGCAGTTCTTC. The chain employs TRBV11-3 and TRBJ2-1; D is perhaps TRBD2 (6 bases). The V end was cut by 3 bases, the J end by 7 bases, with 16 bases between. This CDR3 contains 15 residues. Germline CDR1 SGHNT, CDR2 YENEEA.

In its sample, this clone was seen a few times. The chain is built from TRBV6-8 and TRBJ1-1, with D maybe TRBD1 (6 bases). CDR1 MNHGY and CDR2 SAAAGT come from the germline V gene. CDR3 size: 14 residues. The V and J ends lost 5 bases and 1 base respectively, with 11 bases between them. The CDR3 DNA reads as TGTGCCAGCAGTGAGGACAGACGGAACACTGAAGCTTTCTTT. As protein: CASSEDRRNTEAFF.

The chain links TRBV14 to TRBJ2-3, with TRBD1 identical over 7 bases. Germline CDR1 is SGHDN and CDR2 is FVKESK. The CDR3 covers 15 residues. J gave up 2 bases and V 5 bases, and 7 bases lay outside the gene matches. Here the CDR3 DNA reads TGTGCCAGCAGCTACAGGGGTGACTTCACAGATACGCAGTATTTT. Protein sequence: CASSYRGDFTDTQYF.

This clone has only a few counts. Here the CDR3 DNA reads TGTGCCAGCAGTTTATCTAGTGGGGGGGGTCGAGGTGAGCAGTTCTTC. It encodes CASSLSSGGGRGEQFF. The chain couples TRBV6-8 to TRBJ2-1; 7 bases are shared with TRBD2. V lost 4 bases, J lost 9 bases, and 15 bases stayed unmatched. The CDR3 spans 16 residues. CDR1 and CDR2 from the germline V gene are MNHGY and SAAAGT.